This T cell receptor (beta chain) was obtained from a study of early T cells in non-severe SARS-CoV-2 infection. Background on the study: Sequencing used unsorted whole-blood bulk RNA, so chains lack pairing.

This CDR3 spans 15 amino acids. The V and J ends lost 1 base and 3 bases respectively, with 12 bases between them. Germline CDR1 is SGHTA and CDR2 is FQGNSA. Attached unique molecular identifiers marked individual cDNA molecules. TCRdb recomputed calls from the 5' RACE reads with MiXCR, one row per CDR3 protein. The sample lists roughly 26,000 distinct CDR3 sequences; 4.5% to 6% were seen once. This clonotype has just a few counts. Its antigen is still unknown. The study, taken as a whole, reports: Matching results from VDJdb favored anti-spike CD8 responses, leaving private and CD4 specificities undetected.

This sequence joins TRBV7-2 and TRBJ1-1; TRBD1 might be the D (6 bases). Sequences were obtained from whole blood. This clonotype was obtained from an adult who was a healthcare worker with PCR-confirmed SARS-CoV-2 infection or an uninfected control (not recorded which). Written as DNA, the CDR3 is TGTGCCAGCAGCTTAGAAGCGGGGGCGTACACTGAAGCTTTCTTT. Protein product: CASSLEAGAYTEAFF.